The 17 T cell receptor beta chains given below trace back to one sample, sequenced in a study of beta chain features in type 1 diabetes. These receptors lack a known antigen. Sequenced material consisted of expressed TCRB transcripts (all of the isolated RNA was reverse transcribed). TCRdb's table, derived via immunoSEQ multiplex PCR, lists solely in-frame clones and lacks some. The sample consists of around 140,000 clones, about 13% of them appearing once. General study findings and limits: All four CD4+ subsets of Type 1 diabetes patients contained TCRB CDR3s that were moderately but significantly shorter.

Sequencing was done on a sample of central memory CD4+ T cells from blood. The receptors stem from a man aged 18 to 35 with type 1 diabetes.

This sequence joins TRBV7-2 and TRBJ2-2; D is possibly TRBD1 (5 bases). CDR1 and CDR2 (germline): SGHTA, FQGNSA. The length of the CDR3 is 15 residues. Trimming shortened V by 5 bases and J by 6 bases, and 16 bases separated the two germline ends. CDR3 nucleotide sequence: TGTGCCAGCAGCCGTCAACTACAGGTTTCCGGGGAGCTGTTTTTT. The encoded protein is CASSRQLQVSGELFF.

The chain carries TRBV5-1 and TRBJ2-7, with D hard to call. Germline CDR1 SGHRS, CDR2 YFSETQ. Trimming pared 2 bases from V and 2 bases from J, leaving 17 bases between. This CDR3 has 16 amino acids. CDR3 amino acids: CASSFNSRGYTYEQYF. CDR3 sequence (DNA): TGCGCCAGCAGCTTTAATTCTCGTGGGTACACCTACGAGCAGTACTTC.

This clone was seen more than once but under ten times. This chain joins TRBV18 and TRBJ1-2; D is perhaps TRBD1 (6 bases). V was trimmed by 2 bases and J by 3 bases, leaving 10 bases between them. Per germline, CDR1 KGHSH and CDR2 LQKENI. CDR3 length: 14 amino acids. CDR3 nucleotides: TGTGCCAGCTCACCAAACGAGGGGGACTATGGCTACACCTTC. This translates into CASSPNEGDYGYTF.

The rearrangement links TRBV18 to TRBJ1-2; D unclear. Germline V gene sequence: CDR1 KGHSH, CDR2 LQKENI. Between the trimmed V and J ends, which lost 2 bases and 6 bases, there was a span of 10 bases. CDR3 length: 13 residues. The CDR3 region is CASSPTPPNGYTF. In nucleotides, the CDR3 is TGTGCCAGCTCACCAACCCCACCAAATGGCTACACCTTC.

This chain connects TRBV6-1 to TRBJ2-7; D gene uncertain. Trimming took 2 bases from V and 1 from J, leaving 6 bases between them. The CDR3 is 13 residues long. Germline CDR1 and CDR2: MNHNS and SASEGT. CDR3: CASSELESYEQYF. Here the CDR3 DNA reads TGTGCCAGCAGTGAACTGGAGTCCTACGAGCAGTACTTC.

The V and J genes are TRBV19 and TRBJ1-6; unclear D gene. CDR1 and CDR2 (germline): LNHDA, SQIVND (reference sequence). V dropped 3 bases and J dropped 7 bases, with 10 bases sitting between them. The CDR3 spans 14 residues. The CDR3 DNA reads TGTGCCAGTAGTATTGGGCAGTTAAATTCACCCCTCCACTTT. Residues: CASSIGQLNSPLHF.

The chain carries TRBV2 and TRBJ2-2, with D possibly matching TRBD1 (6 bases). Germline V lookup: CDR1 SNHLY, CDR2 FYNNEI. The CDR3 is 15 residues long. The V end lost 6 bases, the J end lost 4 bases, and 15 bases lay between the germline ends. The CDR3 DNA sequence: TGTGCCAGCAGATCGACACCACAGGGCACCGGGGAGCTGTTTTTT. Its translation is CASRSTPQGTGELFF.

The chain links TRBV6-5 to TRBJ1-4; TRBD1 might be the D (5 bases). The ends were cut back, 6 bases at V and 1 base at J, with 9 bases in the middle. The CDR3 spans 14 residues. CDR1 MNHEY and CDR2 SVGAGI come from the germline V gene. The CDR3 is CASSLDRTNEKLFF. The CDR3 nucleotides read TGTGCCAGCAGCCTTGACAGAACTAATGAAAAACTGTTTTTT.

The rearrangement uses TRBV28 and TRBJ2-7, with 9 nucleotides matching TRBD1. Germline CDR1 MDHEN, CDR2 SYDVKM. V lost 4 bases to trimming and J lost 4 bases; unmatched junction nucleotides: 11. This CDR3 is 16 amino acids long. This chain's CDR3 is CASSSRHRDRAYEQYF. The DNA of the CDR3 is TGTGCCAGCAGTTCACGCCACCGGGACAGGGCGTACGAGCAGTACTTC. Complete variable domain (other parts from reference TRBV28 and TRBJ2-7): DVKVTQSSRYLVKRTGEKVFLECVQDMDHENMFWYRQDPGLGLRLIYFSYDVKMKEKGDIPEGYSVSREKKERFSLILESASTNQTSMYLCASSSRHRDRAYEQYFGPGTRLTVT.

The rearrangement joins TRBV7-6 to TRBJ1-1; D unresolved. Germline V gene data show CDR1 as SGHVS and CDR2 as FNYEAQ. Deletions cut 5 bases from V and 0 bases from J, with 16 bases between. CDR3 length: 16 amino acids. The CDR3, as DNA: TGTGCCAGCAGCCCAAGTGGATCGGGTTTGAACACTGAAGCTTTCTTT. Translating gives CASSPSGSGLNTEAFF.

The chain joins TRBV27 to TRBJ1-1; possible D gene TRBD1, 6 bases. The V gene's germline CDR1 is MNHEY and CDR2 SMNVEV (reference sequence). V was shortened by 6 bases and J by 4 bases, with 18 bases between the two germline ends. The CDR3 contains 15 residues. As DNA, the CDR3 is TGTGCCAGCAGCACTTGGGGACAAAAAGCCACTGAAGCTTTCTTT. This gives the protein CASSTWGQKATEAFF.

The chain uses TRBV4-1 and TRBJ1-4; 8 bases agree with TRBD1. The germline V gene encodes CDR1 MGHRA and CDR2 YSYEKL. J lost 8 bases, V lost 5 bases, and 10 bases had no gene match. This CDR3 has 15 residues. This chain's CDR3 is CASSSQGGTWEKLFF. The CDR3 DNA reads TGCGCCAGCAGCTCACAGGGGGGAACTTGGGAAAAACTGTTTTTT.

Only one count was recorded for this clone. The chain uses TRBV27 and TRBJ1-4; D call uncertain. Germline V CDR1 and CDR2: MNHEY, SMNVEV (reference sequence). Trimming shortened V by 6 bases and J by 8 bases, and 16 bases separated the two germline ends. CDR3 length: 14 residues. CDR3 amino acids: CASSRVGSEEKLFF. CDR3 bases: TGTGCCAGCAGCCGGGTCGGGTCGGAAGAAAAACTGTTTTTT.

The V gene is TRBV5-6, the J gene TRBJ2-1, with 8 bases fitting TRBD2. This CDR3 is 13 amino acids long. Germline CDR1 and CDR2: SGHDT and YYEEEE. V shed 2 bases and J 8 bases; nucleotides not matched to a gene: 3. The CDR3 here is CASSFERGHEQFF. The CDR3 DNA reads TGTGCCAGCAGCTTTGAGCGGGGGCATGAGCAGTTCTTC.

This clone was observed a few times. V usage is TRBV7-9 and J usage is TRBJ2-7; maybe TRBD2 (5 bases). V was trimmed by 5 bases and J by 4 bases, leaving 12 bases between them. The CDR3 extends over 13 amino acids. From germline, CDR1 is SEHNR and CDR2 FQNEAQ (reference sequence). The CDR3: CASSLSGVYEQYF. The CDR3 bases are TGTGCCAGCAGCCTCAGCGGAGTGTACGAGCAGTACTTC.

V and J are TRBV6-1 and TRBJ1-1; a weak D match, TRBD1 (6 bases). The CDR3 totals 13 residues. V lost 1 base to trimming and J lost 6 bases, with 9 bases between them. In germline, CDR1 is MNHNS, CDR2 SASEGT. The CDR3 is CASSEEGGSEAFF. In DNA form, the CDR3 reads TGTGCCAGCAGTGAAGAAGGGGGGTCTGAAGCTTTCTTT.

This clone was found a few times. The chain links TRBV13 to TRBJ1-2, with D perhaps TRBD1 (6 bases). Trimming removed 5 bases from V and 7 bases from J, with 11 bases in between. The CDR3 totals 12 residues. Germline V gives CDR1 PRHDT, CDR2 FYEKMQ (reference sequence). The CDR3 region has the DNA TGTGCCAGCAGCCCCGGGGGGCCTGGCTACACCTTC. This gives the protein CASSPGGPGYTF.